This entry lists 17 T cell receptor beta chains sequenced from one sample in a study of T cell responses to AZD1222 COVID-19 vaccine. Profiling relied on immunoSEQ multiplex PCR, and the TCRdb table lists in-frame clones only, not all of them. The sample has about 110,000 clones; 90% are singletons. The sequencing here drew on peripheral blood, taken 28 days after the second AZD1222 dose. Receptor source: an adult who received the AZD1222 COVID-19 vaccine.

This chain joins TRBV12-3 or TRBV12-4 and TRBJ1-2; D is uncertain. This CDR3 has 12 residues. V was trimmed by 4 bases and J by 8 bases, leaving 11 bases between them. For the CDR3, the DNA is TGTGCCAGCAGTTATAGATACTCCGGCTACACCTTC. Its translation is CASSYRYSGYTF.

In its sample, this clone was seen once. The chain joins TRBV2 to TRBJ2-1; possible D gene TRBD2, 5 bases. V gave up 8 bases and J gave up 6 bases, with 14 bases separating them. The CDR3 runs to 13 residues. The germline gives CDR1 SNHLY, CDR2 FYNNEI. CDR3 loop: CASRRFGVNEQFF. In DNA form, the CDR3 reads TGTGCCAGCCGCCGCTTCGGGGTCAATGAGCAGTTCTTC.

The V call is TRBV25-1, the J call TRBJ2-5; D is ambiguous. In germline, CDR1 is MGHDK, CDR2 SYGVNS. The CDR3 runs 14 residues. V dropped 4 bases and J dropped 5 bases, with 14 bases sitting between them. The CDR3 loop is CASSAVTRRETQYF. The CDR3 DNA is TGTGCCAGCAGTGCGGTGACCCGCCGGGAGACCCAGTACTTC.

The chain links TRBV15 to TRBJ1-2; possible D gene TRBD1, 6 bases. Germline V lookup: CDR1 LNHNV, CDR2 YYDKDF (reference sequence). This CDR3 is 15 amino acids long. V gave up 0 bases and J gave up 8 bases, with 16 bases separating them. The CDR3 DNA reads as TGTGCCACCAGCAGAGATCGGGTCAGGGGAAAAGGCTACACCTTC. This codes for CATSRDRVRGKGYTF.

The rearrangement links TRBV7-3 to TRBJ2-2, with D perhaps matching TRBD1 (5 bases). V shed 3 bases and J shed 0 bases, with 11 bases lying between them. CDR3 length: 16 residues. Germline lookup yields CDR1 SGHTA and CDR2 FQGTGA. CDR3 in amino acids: CASSFQGNANTGELFF. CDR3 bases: TGTGCCAGCAGCTTTCAGGGAAATGCGAACACCGGGGAGCTGTTTTTT.

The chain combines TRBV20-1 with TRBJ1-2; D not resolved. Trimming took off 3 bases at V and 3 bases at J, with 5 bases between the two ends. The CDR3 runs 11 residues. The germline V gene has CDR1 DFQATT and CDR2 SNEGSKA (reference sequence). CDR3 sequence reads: CSARDYYGYTF. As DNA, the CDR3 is TGCAGTGCTAGGGACTACTATGGCTACACCTTC.

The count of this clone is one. The CDR3 coding sequence is TGTGCCAGCCGGGGGCCTGAAGACAATGAGCAGTTCTTC. Protein sequence: CASRGPEDNEQFF. This chain connects TRBV3-1 (or the pseudogene TRBV3-2) to TRBJ2-1; D is possibly TRBD1 or TRBD2 (6 bases each). The V gene's germline CDR1 is LGHDT and CDR2 YNNKEL (reference sequence). CDR3 size: 13 residues. Trimming removed 8 bases from V and 5 bases from J, with 13 bases in between.

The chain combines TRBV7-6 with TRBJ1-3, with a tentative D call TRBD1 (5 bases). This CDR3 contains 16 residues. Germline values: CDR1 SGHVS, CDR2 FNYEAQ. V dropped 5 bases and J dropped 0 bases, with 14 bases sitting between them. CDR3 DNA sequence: TGTGCCAGCAGCCCGGGGACGGCGAGCTCTGGAAACACCATATATTTT. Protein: CASSPGTASSGNTIYF.

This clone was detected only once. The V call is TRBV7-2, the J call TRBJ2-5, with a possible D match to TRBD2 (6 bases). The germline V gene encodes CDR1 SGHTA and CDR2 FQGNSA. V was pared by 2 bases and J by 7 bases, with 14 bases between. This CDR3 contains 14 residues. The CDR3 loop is CASSLSRGGGTQYF. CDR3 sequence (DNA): TGTGCCAGCAGCTTATCAAGGGGAGGCGGGACCCAGTACTTC.

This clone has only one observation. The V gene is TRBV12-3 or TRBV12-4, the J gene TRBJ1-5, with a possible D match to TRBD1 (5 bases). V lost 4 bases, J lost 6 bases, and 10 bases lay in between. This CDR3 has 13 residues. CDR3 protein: CASSYEGFQPQHF. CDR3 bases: TGTGCCAGCAGTTATGAGGGGTTTCAGCCCCAGCATTTT.

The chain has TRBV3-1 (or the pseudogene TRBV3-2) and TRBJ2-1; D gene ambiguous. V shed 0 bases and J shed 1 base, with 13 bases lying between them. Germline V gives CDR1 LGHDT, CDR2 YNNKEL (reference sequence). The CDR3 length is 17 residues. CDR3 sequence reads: CASSQDLGLVSYNEQFF. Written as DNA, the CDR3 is TGTGCCAGCAGCCAAGACCTAGGATTAGTATCCTACAATGAGCAGTTCTTC.

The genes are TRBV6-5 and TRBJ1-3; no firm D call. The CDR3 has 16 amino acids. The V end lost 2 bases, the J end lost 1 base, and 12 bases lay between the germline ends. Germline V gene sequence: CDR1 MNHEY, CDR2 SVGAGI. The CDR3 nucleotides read TGTGCCAGCAGTTACCGGGTCGCGGGATCTGGAAACACCATATATTTT. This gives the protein CASSYRVAGSGNTIYF.

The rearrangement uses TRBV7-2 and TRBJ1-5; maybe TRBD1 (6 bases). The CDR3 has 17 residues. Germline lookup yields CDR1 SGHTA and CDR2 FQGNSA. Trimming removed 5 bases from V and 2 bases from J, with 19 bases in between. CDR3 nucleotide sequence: TGTGCCAGCAGCCCCGACCCGCGGGGGGCTGGCAATCAGCCCCAGCATTTT. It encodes CASSPDPRGAGNQPQHF. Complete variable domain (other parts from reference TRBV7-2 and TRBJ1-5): GAGVSQSPSNKVTEKGKDVELRCDPISGHTALYWYRQSLGQGLEFLIYFQGNSAPDKSGLPSDRFSAERTGGSVSTLTIQRTQQEDSAVYLCASSPDPRGAGNQPQHFGDGTRLSIL.

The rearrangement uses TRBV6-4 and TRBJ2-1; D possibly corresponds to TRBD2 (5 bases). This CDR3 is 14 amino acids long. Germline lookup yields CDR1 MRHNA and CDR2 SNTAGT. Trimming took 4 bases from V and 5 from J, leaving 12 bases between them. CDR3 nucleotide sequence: TGTGCCAGCAGTGGAGGAGGCCGGAACAATGAGCAGTTCTTC. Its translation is CASSGGGRNNEQFF.

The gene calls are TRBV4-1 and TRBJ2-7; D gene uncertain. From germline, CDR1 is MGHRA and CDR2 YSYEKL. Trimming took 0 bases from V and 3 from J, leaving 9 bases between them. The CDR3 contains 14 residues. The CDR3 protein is CASSQDTPGYEQYF. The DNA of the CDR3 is TGCGCCAGCAGCCAAGACACCCCGGGCTACGAGCAGTACTTC.

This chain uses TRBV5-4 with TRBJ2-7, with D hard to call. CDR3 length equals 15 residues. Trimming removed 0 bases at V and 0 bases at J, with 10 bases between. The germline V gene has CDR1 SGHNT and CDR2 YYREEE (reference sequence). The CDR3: CASSLGGQDSYEQYF. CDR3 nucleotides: TGTGCCAGCAGCTTGGGAGGCCAGGACTCCTACGAGCAGTACTTC. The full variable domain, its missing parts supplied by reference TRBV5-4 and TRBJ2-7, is ETGVTQSPTHLIKTRGQQVTLRCSSQSGHNTVSWYQQALGQGPQFIFQYYREEENGRGNFPPRFSGLQFPNYSSELNVNALELDDSALYLCASSLGGQDSYEQYFGPGTRLTVT.

The CDR3: CASREGGIENTIYF. The CDR3 DNA reads as TGTGCCAGTAGGGAAGGAGGAATAGAAAACACCATATATTTT. The chain links TRBV19 to TRBJ1-3; D call uncertain. V was clipped by 6 bases and J by 6 bases, with 15 bases between them. This CDR3 has 14 amino acids. Germline V lookup: CDR1 LNHDA, CDR2 SQIVND (reference sequence).